The entry that follows covers one T cell receptor (beta chain) sequence. The antigen remains undetermined. These data come from a study of monozygotic twins with inflammatory bowel disease. Study findings and constraints: Discrimination among different T cell subtypes was not achievable. Repertoire similarity did not separate concordant from discordant twins, possibly from limited power.

The UMIs carried a 6-nucleotide sample barcode, and they were added by template switching. TCRdb reprocessed the 5' RACE reads and stores each CDR3 protein as one record, lacking DNA. Recorded for this sample: over 110,000 distinct CDR3 sequences. CDR1 and CDR2 (germline): SGHRS, YFSETQ. This CDR3 contains 17 residues. The J gene is TRBJ1-3, the V gene TRBV5-1; TCRdb lists TRBD1, though no DNA is available to test this call. The receptor comes from a human donor with ulcerative colitis or Crohn's disease, or a healthy co-twin of an affected twin (not recorded which). The sample taken for sequencing was blood. The CDR3 reads CASSSSGDPFSGNTIYF.